The 32 T cell receptor beta chains below all came from one sample that was sequenced in a study of blood T cell repertoires in COVID-19. Measured with immunoSEQ multiplex PCR; TCRdb has only the in-frame clones, and not every one. This table holds some 200,000 clones, roughly 92% found once. Sequences were obtained from peripheral blood. Receptors originate from a man aged 25 to 40 with COVID-19, enrolled during active disease.

The chain links TRBV5-4 to TRBJ2-3, with D possibly being TRBD1 (6 bases). Trimming left V 4 bases short and J 0 bases short, with 15 bases between. Germline lookup yields CDR1 SGHNT and CDR2 YYREEE (reference sequence). The CDR3 totals 16 residues. CDR3 nucleotides: TGTGCCAGCAGCGTCAGGGGTCCCCCAAGCACAGATACGCAGTATTTT. Encoded protein: CASSVRGPPSTDTQYF.

This chain uses TRBV5-1 with TRBJ2-2; D is unclear. CDR1 and CDR2 from the germline V gene are SGHRS and YFSETQ. Trimming left V 5 bases short and J 1 base short, with 9 bases between. This CDR3 spans 14 amino acids. The CDR3 is CASRQTENTGELFF. Here the CDR3 DNA reads TGCGCCAGCAGGCAGACTGAGAACACCGGGGAGCTGTTTTTT.

The rearrangement joins TRBV6-2 or TRBV6-3 to TRBJ2-3; 8 nucleotides align to TRBD2. J lost 7 bases, V lost 5 bases, and 14 bases had no gene match. This CDR3 region has 16 residues. The germline V gene encodes CDR1 MNHEY and CDR2 SVGEGT. The CDR3 is CASSPPFRGGPNTQYF. In nucleotides, the CDR3 is TGTGCCAGCAGTCCCCCATTCCGGGGGGGCCCGAATACGCAGTATTTT.

This rearrangement joins TRBV2 to TRBJ1-2; 9 nucleotides align to TRBD1. Trimming at V came to 5 bases and at J to 6 bases, leaving 7 bases not matched to a gene. The germline gives CDR1 SNHLY, CDR2 FYNNEI. This CDR3 is 14 amino acids long. This chain's CDR3 is CASSITGQGHGYTF. The CDR3 DNA sequence: TGTGCCAGCAGTATCACGGGACAGGGTCATGGCTACACCTTC. The full variable domain, its missing parts supplied by reference TRBV2 and TRBJ1-2, is EPEVTQTPSHQVTQMGQEVILRCVPISNHLYFYWYRQILGQKVEFLVSFYNNEISEKSEIFDDQFSVERPDGSNFTLKIRSTKLEDSAMYFCASSITGQGHGYTFGSGTRLTVV.

The chain joins TRBV4-1 to TRBJ1-2, with 7 bases that match TRBD1. This CDR3 has 17 residues. Trimming took 1 base from V and 5 from J; bases not matched to a gene: 13. CDR1 is MGHRA, CDR2 YSYEKL, per germline. This chain's CDR3 is CASSQVRGSGTAYGYTF. CDR3 sequence (DNA): TGCGCCAGCAGCCAAGTAAGGGGATCCGGGACAGCTTATGGCTACACCTTC.

The gene calls are TRBV13 and TRBJ2-1; 7 bases map to TRBD1. Losses at the gene ends were 2 bases for V and 2 bases for J; bases not matched to a gene: 0. The CDR3 extends over 14 amino acids. From germline, CDR1 is PRHDT and CDR2 FYEKMQ (reference sequence). The CDR3 here is CASSLQGAYNEQFF. The CDR3 coding sequence is TGTGCCAGCAGCTTACAGGGGGCCTACAATGAGCAGTTCTTC.

This clone has only one observation. The V call is TRBV6-1, the J call TRBJ2-7, with D possibly being TRBD2 (6 bases). Looked up from germline, CDR1 is MNHNS and CDR2 is SASEGT. Trimming shortened V by 3 bases and J by 1 base, and 7 bases separated the two germline ends. The CDR3 has 13 amino acids. In DNA form, the CDR3 reads TGTGCCAGCAGTGACCGGGGGTCCTACGAGCAGTACTTC. Protein product: CASSDRGSYEQYF.

This chain links TRBV9 with TRBJ1-2; D is undetermined. V lost 4 bases to trimming and J lost 2 bases, with 12 bases between them. Germline V gene data show CDR1 as SGDLS and CDR2 as YYNGEE. The CDR3 extends over 14 amino acids. CDR3 nucleotides: TGTGCCAGCAGCCCTCTTGGGGAGAACTATGGCTACACCTTC. It encodes CASSPLGENYGYTF.

V and J are TRBV3-1 (or the pseudogene TRBV3-2) and TRBJ2-1; 10 nucleotides agree with TRBD2. CDR3 length: 19 amino acids. Trimming removed 0 bases from V and 8 bases from J; junction bases left unmatched: 16. CDR1 and CDR2 (germline): LGHDT, YNNKEL (reference sequence). CDR3 sequence (DNA): TGTGCCAGCAGCCAAGATCTGTCCCCAGCTAGCGGGGGTACCTATGAGCAGTTCTTC. Protein sequence: CASSQDLSPASGGTYEQFF.

The chain has TRBV19 and TRBJ2-7; 9 nucleotides line up with TRBD1. The germline V gene has CDR1 LNHDA and CDR2 SQIVND (reference sequence). CDR3 size: 15 residues. V lost 1 base to trimming and J lost 3 bases; unmatched junction nucleotides: 4. CDR3: CASSIGTGESYEQYF. In nucleotides, the CDR3 is TGTGCCAGTAGTATAGGGACAGGGGAAAGCTACGAGCAGTACTTC.

This chain connects TRBV7-9 to TRBJ2-1; TRBD2 agrees at 15 bases. CDR1 is SEHNR, CDR2 FQNEAQ, per germline (reference sequence). V lost 5 bases, J lost 12 bases, and 14 bases stayed unmatched. CDR3 length: 17 residues. CDR3 in amino acids: CASSPGTSGGLLPGQFF. CDR3 coding DNA: TGTGCCAGCAGCCCCGGGACTAGCGGGGGGCTTCTGCCGGGGCAGTTCTTC.

The chain employs TRBV12-5 and TRBJ2-1, with 7 bases lining up with TRBD2. With V trimmed by 0 bases and J by 10 bases, 6 bases remained unmatched. CDR1 and CDR2 (germline): LGHNT, FRNRAP. The CDR3 extends over 14 amino acids. CDR3 residues: CASGLVLGRGEQFF. CDR3 nucleotides: TGTGCTAGTGGTTTGGTACTTGGGAGGGGCGAGCAGTTCTTC.

The V gene is TRBV27, the J gene TRBJ1-6; 7 positions match TRBD1. The J segment lost 10 bases and the V segment lost 5 bases, leaving 11 bases of the junction unmatched. Germline lookup yields CDR1 MNHEY and CDR2 SMNVEV (reference sequence). The CDR3 spans 15 residues. CDR3 nucleotide sequence: TGTGCCAGCAGTGTGGGACAGCCTGGCGGCTCACCCCTCCACTTT. This gives the protein CASSVGQPGGSPLHF.

V gene TRBV7-9 combines with J gene TRBJ1-3; D is perhaps TRBD1 (5 bases). Germline V gives CDR1 SEHNR, CDR2 FQNEAQ (reference sequence). V lost 6 bases and J 5 bases, leaving 14 bases between the germline ends. This CDR3 spans 14 amino acids. CDR3 loop: CASRPQGGRNTIYF. CDR3 in DNA: TGTGCCAGCAGGCCTCAGGGAGGACGAAACACCATATATTTT.

The V gene is TRBV30, the J gene TRBJ1-2, with D possibly being TRBD1 (5 bases). There are 13 residues in the CDR3. V was cut by 4 bases and J by 1 base, with 10 bases left in between. CDR1 is GTSNPN, CDR2 SVGIG, per germline (reference sequence). CDR3 sequence (DNA): TGTGCCTGGATTCGCGACAGTAACTATGGCTACACCTTC. This codes for CAWIRDSNYGYTF.

The J gene is TRBJ1-1, the V gene TRBV7-3; 8 bases agree with TRBD1. V gave up 4 bases and J gave up 3 bases; unmatched junction bases: 7. The CDR3 runs to 15 residues. In germline, CDR1 is SGHTA, CDR2 FQGTGA. This chain's CDR3 is CASSSPRQGHTEAFF. The CDR3 DNA is TGTGCCAGCAGCTCTCCCCGACAGGGGCACACTGAAGCTTTCTTT.

The chain couples TRBV5-1 to TRBJ2-3; 12 bases align to TRBD2. With V trimmed by 4 bases and J by 4 bases, 4 bases remained unmatched. Germline values: CDR1 SGHRS, CDR2 YFSETQ. There are 15 residues in the CDR3. CDR3 loop: CASSRLAGVSDTQYF. CDR3 coding DNA: TGCGCCAGCAGCCGACTAGCGGGGGTCTCAGATACGCAGTATTTT. Full variable domain (missing parts from reference TRBV5-1 and TRBJ2-3): KAGVTQTPRYLIKTRGQQVTLSCSPISGHRSVSWYQQTPGQGLQFLFEYFSETQRNKGNFPGRFSGRQFSNSRSEMNVSTLELGDSALYLCASSRLAGVSDTQYFGPGTRLTVL.

The J gene is TRBJ1-2, the V gene TRBV7-9, with a weak D call TRBD1 (6 bases). The CDR3 covers 13 residues. Trimming took off 1 base at V and 3 bases at J, with 6 bases between the two ends. Germline V gives CDR1 SEHNR, CDR2 FQNEAQ (reference sequence). The DNA of the CDR3 is TGTGCCAGCAGCTTAGGGACAGACTATGGCTACACCTTC. The encoded protein is CASSLGTDYGYTF. Full variable domain (missing parts from reference TRBV7-9 and TRBJ1-2): DTGVSQNPRHKITKRGQNVTFRCDPISEHNRLYWYRQTLGQGPEFLTYFQNEAQLEKSRLLSDRFSAERPKGSFSTLEIQRTEQGDSAMYLCASSLGTDYGYTFGSGTRLTVV.

The chain combines TRBV18 with TRBJ2-7, with D perhaps matching TRBD1 (6 bases). The germline V gene has CDR1 KGHSH and CDR2 LQKENI. Trimming removed 5 bases at V and 2 bases at J, with 16 bases between. The CDR3 is 15 residues long. In nucleotides, the CDR3 is TGTGCCAGCTCAGCTCAACTTCAGGGGACCTACGAGCAGTACTTC. Residues: CASSAQLQGTYEQYF.

The V gene is TRBV9, the J gene TRBJ2-7; TRBD2 agrees at 8 bases. This CDR3 is built from 15 residues. CDR1 SGDLS and CDR2 YYNGEE come from the germline V gene. The ends lost 0 bases at V and 5 bases at J; junction bases unmatched: 7. As DNA, the CDR3 is TGTGCCAGCAGCGTAGGCAACGGGGGGGCCCACGAGCAGTACTTC. Translating it yields CASSVGNGGAHEQYF.

The chain couples TRBV6-5 to TRBJ1-2; tentatively, D is TRBD1 (5 bases). CDR1 and CDR2 from the germline V gene are MNHEY and SVGAGI. V was cut by 0 bases and J by 4 bases, with 15 bases left in between. CDR3 length equals 16 residues. The CDR3 reads CASSYSIRTTVYGYTF. The CDR3 region has the DNA TGTGCCAGCAGTTACTCGATAAGAACGACAGTCTATGGCTACACCTTC.

The chain has TRBV4-2 and TRBJ2-3; the match to TRBD2 covers 7 bases. With 1 base clipped from V and 0 bases from J, the junction kept 7 bases outside the gene matches. CDR3 length: 17 residues. Germline lookup yields CDR1 LGHNA and CDR2 YNFKEQ. The DNA of the CDR3 is TGTGCCAGCAGCCAAGCTAACCGGGGGGAGAGCACAGATACGCAGTATTTT. Encoded protein: CASSQANRGESTDTQYF.

The chain combines TRBV18 with TRBJ1-3, with 9 bases fitting TRBD1. The CDR3 consists of 14 residues. The junction had 4 bases not matched to a gene; V was cut back by 0 bases and J by 10 bases. Looked up from germline, CDR1 is KGHSH and CDR2 is LQKENI. The CDR3 sequence is CASSPPAQGATIYF. CDR3 DNA sequence: TGTGCCAGCTCACCACCCGCACAGGGGGCGACCATATATTTT.

This clone was found a few times. The CDR3 protein is CASGLVGQGAYEQYF. The CDR3 DNA is TGTGCCAGCGGTCTTGTTGGACAGGGGGCCTACGAGCAGTACTTC. The chain recombines TRBV11-1 with TRBJ2-7, with 10 bases matching TRBD1. V was pared by 8 bases and J by 2 bases, with 9 bases of the junction left unmatched. Germline CDR1 is SGHAT and CDR2 is FQDESV (reference sequence). The CDR3 totals 15 residues. The variable domain in full, with the rest retrieved from reference TRBV11-1 and TRBJ2-7, is EAEVAQSPRYKITEKSQAVAFWCDPISGHATLYWYRQILGQGPELLVQFQDESVVDDSQLPKDRFSAERLKGVDSTLKIQPAELGDSAMYLCASGLVGQGAYEQYFGPGTRLTVT.

This chain uses TRBV19 with TRBJ2-3, with 11 nucleotides matching TRBD2. The J segment lost 0 bases and the V segment lost 8 bases, leaving 1 base of the junction unmatched. The CDR3 has 14 amino acids. Germline values: CDR1 LNHDA, CDR2 SQIVND (reference sequence). The CDR3 DNA is TGTGCCAGTTCTAGCGGGAGGAGCACAGATACGCAGTATTTT. Its protein product is CASSSGRSTDTQYF.

This clone has just one count. The chain joins TRBV5-5 to TRBJ2-7; D not resolved. The germline V gene has CDR1 SGHKS and CDR2 YYEKEE (reference sequence). V was pared by 3 bases and J by 4 bases, with 5 bases between. This CDR3 comprises 11 residues. The CDR3 here is CASSSQYEQYF. The CDR3 DNA reads TGTGCCAGCAGCTCACAGTACGAGCAGTACTTC.

The rearrangement joins TRBV4-2 to TRBJ2-7; D is possibly TRBD1 (6 bases). This CDR3 is 16 amino acids long. The V end was cut by 1 base, the J end by 0 bases, with 13 bases between. Germline lookup yields CDR1 LGHNA and CDR2 YNFKEQ. The CDR3 here is CASSQVTARGSYEQYF. The CDR3 DNA reads TGTGCCAGCAGCCAAGTAACCGCCAGGGGCTCCTACGAGCAGTACTTC.

In DNA form, the CDR3 reads TGTGCCAGCAGCCTTCGGACAGGGAATGATGGCTACACCTTC. Protein: CASSLRTGNDGYTF. The rearrangement joins TRBV7-9 to TRBJ1-2, with 8 nucleotides matching TRBD1. Germline V gene lookup returns CDR1 SEHNR and CDR2 FQNEAQ (reference sequence). The CDR3 consists of 14 residues. Unmatched junction bases numbered 8, after V lost 5 bases and J lost 6 bases.

The chain is built from TRBV11-1 and TRBJ2-1; D not resolved. This CDR3 is 15 amino acids long. Trimming removed 0 bases from V and 3 bases from J, with 9 bases in between. Germline V gene data show CDR1 as SGHAT and CDR2 as FQDESV (reference sequence). The CDR3 DNA reads as TGTGCCAGCAGCTTAGCTAGTCCTATCTACAATGAGCAGTTCTTC. Translated, it gives CASSLASPIYNEQFF.

This clone was recorded only once. This rearrangement joins TRBV12-3 or TRBV12-4 to TRBJ1-2; D is undetermined. With 1 base removed from V and 8 bases from J, the gap between germline ends came to 11 bases. The CDR3 consists of 13 residues. The CDR3 DNA sequence: TGTGCCAGCAGTTTAGGGTCCTCCGAGGGCTACACCTTC. Translation gives CASSLGSSEGYTF.

This CDR3 reads CASLFHGEQFF. The CDR3 coding sequence is TGCGCCAGCCTTTTTCACGGGGAGCAGTTCTTC. V gene TRBV4-1 combines with J gene TRBJ2-1; D ambiguous. The CDR3 length is 11 residues. Germline CDR1 reads MGHRA; CDR2 reads YSYEKL. Trimming removed 8 bases from V and 10 bases from J, with 12 bases in between.

The chain is built from TRBV27 and TRBJ1-2; TRBD1 matches at 9 bases. J gave up 7 bases and V 2 bases, and 11 bases lay outside the gene matches. From germline, CDR1 is MNHEY and CDR2 SMNVEV (reference sequence). The CDR3 runs to 16 residues. The CDR3 DNA follows: TGTGCCAGCAGTTTAATACCCACCGGGACAGGGTTTGGCTACACCTTC. This codes for CASSLIPTGTGFGYTF.